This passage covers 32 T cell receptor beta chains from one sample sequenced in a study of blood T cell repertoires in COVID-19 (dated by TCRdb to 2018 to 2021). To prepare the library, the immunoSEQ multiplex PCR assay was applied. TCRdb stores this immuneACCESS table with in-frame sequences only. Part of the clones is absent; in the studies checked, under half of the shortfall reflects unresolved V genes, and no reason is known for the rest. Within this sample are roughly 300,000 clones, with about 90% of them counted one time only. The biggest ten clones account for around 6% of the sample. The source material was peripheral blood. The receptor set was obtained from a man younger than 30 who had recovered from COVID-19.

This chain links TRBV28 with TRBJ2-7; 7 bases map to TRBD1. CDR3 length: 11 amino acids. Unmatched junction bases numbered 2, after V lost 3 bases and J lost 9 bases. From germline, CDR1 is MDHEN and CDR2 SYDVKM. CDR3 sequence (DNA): TGTGCCAGCAGTTTGGGGGACAGGCAGTACTTC. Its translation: CASSLGDRQYF.

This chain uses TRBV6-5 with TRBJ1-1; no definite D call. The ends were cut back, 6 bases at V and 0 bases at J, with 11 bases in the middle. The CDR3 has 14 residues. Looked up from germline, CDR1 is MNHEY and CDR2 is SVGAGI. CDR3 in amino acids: CASSASSMNTEAFF. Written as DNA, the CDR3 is TGTGCCAGCAGCGCCAGTTCCATGAACACTGAAGCTTTCTTT.

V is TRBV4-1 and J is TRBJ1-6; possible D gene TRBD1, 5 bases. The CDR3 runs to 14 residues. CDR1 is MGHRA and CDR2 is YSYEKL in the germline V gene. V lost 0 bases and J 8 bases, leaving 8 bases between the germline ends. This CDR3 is CASSQETAYSPLHF. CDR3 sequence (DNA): TGCGCCAGCAGCCAAGAGACAGCTTATTCACCCCTCCACTTT.

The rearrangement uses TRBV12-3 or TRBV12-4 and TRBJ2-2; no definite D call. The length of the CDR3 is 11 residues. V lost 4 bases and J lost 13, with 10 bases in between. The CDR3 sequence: CASSSFQALFF. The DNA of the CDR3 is TGTGCCAGCAGTTCCTTTCAAGCGCTGTTTTTT.

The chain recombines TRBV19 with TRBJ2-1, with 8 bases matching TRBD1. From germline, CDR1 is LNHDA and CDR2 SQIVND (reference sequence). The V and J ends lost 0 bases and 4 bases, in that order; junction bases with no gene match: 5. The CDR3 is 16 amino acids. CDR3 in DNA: TGTGCCAGTAGTATAGATTCAGGGGGCCTATACAATGAGCAGTTCTTC. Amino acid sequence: CASSIDSGGLYNEQFF.

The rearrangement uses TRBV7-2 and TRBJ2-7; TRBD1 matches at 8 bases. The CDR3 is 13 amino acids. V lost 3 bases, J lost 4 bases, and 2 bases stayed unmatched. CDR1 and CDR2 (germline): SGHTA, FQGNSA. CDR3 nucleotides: TGTGCCAGCAGCTTTGACAGGGGATACGAGCAGTACTTC. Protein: CASSFDRGYEQYF.

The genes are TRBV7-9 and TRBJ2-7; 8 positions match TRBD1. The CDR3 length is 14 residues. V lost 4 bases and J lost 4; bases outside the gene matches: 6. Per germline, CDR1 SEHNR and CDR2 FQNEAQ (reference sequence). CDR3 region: CASSSAGGRYEQYF. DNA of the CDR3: TGTGCCAGCAGCTCCGCAGGGGGCCGTTACGAGCAGTACTTC.

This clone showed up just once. CDR3 protein: CASSPTGISLSYDYGYTF. The CDR3 coding sequence is TGTGCCAGCAGCCCGACAGGGATCAGTCTTTCCTATGACTATGGCTACACCTTC. The gene calls are TRBV7-9 and TRBJ1-2; 7 nucleotides agree with TRBD1. CDR1 is SEHNR and CDR2 is FQNEAQ in the germline V gene (reference sequence). CDR3 length: 18 amino acids. With V trimmed by 5 bases and J by 3 bases, 18 bases remained unmatched. Supplemented by reference TRBV7-9 and TRBJ1-2, the full variable domain reads DTGVSQNPRHKITKRGQNVTFRCDPISEHNRLYWYRQTLGQGPEFLTYFQNEAQLEKSRLLSDRFSAERPKGSFSTLEIQRTEQGDSAMYLCASSPTGISLSYDYGYTFGSGTRLTVV.

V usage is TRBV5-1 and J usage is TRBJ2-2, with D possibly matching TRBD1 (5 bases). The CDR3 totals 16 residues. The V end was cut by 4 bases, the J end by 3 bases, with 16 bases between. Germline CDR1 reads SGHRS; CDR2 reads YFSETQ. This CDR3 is CASSQQGNADTGELFF. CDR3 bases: TGCGCCAGCAGCCAGCAGGGAAATGCGGACACCGGGGAGCTGTTTTTT.

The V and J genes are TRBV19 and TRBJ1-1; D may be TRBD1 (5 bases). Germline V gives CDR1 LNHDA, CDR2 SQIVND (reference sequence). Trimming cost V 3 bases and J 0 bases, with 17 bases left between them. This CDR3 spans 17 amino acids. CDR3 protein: CASSILLGGTLNTEAFF. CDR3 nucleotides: TGTGCCAGTAGTATTCTCTTGGGGGGGACCCTGAACACTGAAGCTTTCTTT. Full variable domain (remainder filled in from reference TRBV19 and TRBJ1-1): DGGITQSPKYLFRKEGQNVTLSCEQNLNHDAMYWYRQDPGQGLRLIYYSQIVNDFQKGDIAEGYSVSREKKESFPLTVTSAQKNPTAFYLCASSILLGGTLNTEAFFGQGTRLTVV.

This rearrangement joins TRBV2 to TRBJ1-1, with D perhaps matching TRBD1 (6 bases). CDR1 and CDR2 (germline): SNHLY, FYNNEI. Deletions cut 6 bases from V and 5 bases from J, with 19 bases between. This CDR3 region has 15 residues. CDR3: CASSQNGGAGTEAFF. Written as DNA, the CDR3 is TGTGCCAGCAGCCAAAATGGGGGGGCTGGGACTGAAGCTTTCTTT.

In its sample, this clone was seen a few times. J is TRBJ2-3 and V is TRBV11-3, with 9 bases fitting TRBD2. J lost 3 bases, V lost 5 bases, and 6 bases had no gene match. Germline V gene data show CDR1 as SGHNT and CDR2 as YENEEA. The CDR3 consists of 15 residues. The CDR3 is CASSHSGSSTDTQYF. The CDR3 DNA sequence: TGTGCCAGCAGCCATAGCGGGAGCTCGACAGATACGCAGTATTTT.

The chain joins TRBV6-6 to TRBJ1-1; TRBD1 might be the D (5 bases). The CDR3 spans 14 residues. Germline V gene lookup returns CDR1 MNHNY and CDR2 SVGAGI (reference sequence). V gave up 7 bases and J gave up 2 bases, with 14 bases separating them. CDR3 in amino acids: CASTKTGTNTEAFF. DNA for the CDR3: TGTGCCAGCACCAAAACAGGTACTAACACTGAAGCTTTCTTT.

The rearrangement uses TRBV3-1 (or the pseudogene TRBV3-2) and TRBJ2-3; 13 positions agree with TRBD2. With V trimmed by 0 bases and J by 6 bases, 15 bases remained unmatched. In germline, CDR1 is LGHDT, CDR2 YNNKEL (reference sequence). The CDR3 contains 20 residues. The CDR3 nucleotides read TGTGCCAGCAGCCAAGATATGGCCCCAGGACTAGCGGGAGCAGGGGATACGCAGTATTTT. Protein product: CASSQDMAPGLAGAGDTQYF.

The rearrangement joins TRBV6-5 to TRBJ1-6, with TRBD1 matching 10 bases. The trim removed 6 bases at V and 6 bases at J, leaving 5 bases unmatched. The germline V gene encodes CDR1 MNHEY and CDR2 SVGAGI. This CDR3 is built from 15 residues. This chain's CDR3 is CASRLRDRGNSPLHF. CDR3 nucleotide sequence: TGTGCCAGCAGGCTCCGGGACAGGGGTAATTCACCCCTCCACTTT.

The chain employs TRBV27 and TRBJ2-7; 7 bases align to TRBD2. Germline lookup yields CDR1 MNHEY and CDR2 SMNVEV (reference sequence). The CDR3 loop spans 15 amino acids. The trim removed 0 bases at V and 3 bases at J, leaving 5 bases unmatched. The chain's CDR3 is CASSLSAGVSYEQYF. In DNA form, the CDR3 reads TGTGCCAGCAGTTTATCGGCGGGGGTGAGCTACGAGCAGTACTTC.

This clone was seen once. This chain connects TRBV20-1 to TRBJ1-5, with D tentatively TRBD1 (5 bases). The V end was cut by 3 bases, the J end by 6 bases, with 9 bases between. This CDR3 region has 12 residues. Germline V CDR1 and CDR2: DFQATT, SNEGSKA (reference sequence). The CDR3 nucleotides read TGCAGTGCTAGTGTGGGGGGTCAGCCCCAGCATTTT. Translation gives CSASVGGQPQHF.

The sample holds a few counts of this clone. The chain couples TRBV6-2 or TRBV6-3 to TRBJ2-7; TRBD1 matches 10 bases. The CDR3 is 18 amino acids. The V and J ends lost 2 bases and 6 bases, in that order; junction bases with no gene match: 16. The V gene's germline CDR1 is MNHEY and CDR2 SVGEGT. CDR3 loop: CASSYHPGQGFHYGEQYF. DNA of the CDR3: TGTGCCAGCAGTTACCATCCGGGACAGGGGTTCCACTACGGCGAGCAGTACTTC.

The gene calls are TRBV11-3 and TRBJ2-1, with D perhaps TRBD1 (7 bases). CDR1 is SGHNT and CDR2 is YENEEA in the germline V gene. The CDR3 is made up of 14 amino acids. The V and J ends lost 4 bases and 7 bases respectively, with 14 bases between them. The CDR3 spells CASSSPTGRNEQFF. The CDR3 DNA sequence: TGTGCCAGCAGCTCCCCGACAGGGAGGAATGAGCAGTTCTTC.

The CDR3 DNA is TGTGCCAGCAGCCTTGCCGGACAGGTTAATAATTCACCCCTCCACTTT. As protein: CASSLAGQVNNSPLHF. The V and J genes are TRBV3-1 (or the pseudogene TRBV3-2) and TRBJ1-6, with 7 bases identical to TRBD1. The V segment lost 4 bases and the J segment 5 bases; nucleotides outside the gene matches: 8. The CDR3 runs to 16 residues. Germline CDR1 reads LGHDT; CDR2 reads YNNKEL (reference sequence).

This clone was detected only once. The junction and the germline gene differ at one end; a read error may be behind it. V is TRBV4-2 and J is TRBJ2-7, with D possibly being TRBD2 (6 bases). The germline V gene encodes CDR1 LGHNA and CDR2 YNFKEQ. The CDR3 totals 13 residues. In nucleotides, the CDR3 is TGTGCCAGCAGCCAAGATGGGCGGGGAAGGTGGCACTTC. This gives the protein CASSQDGRGRWHF.

Written as DNA, the CDR3 is TGTGCCAGTAGCTTTTACAATGAGCAGTTCTTC. Translation: CASSFYNEQFF. The chain has TRBV19 and TRBJ2-1; D call uncertain. Trimming shortened V by 6 bases and J by 4 bases, and 4 bases separated the two germline ends. Germline-derived CDR1 and CDR2 are LNHDA and SQIVND (reference sequence). This CDR3 has 11 amino acids.

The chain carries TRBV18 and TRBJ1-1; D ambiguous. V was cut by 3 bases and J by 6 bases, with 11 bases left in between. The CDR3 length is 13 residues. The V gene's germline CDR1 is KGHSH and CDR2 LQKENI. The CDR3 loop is CASSPREGAEAFF. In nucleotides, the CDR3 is TGTGCCAGCTCACCTCGGGAGGGCGCTGAAGCTTTCTTT.

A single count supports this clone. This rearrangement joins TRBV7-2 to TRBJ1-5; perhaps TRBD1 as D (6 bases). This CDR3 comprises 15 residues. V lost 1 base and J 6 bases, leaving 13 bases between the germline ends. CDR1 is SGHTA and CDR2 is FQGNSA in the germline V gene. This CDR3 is CASSLEGGMGQPQHF. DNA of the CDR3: TGTGCCAGCAGCTTAGAAGGGGGTATGGGTCAGCCCCAGCATTTT.

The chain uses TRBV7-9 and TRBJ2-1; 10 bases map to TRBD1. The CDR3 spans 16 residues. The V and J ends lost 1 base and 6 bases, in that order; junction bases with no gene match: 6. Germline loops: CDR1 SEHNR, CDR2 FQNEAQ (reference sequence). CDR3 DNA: TGTGCCAGCAGCTTAGGGGACAGGGGAGGGCCCAATGAGCAGTTCTTC. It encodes CASSLGDRGGPNEQFF.

Here the CDR3 reads CASSTDRGGNTIYF. The CDR3 nucleotides read TGTGCCAGTAGTACCGACAGGGGAGGAAACACCATATATTTT. This chain connects TRBV19 to TRBJ1-3; 8 nucleotides align to TRBD1. Germline V CDR1 and CDR2: LNHDA, SQIVND (reference sequence). The CDR3 length is 14 residues. V dropped 4 bases and J dropped 4; count of bases not matched to a gene: 3.

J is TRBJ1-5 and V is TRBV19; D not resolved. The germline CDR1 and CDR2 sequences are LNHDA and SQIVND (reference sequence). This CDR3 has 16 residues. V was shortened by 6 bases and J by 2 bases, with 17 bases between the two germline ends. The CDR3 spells CASRPQEGWGNQPQHF. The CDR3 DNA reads TGTGCCAGTAGACCCCAGGAGGGATGGGGCAATCAGCCCCAGCATTTT.

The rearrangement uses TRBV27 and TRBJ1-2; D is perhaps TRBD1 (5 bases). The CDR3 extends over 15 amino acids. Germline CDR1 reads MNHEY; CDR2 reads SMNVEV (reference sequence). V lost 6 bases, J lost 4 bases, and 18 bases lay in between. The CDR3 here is CASRVSGQGAYGYTF. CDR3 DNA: TGTGCCAGCAGGGTGAGCGGGCAGGGAGCCTATGGCTACACCTTC.

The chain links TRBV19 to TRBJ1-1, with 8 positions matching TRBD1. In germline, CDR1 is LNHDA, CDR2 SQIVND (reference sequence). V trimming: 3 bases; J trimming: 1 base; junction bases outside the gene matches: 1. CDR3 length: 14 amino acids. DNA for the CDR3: TGTGCCAGTAGTATCCAGGGGGCGAACACTGAAGCTTTCTTT. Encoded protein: CASSIQGANTEAFF. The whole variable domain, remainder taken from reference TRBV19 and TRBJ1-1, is DGGITQSPKYLFRKEGQNVTLSCEQNLNHDAMYWYRQDPGQGLRLIYYSQIVNDFQKGDIAEGYSVSREKKESFPLTVTSAQKNPTAFYLCASSIQGANTEAFFGQGTRLTVV.

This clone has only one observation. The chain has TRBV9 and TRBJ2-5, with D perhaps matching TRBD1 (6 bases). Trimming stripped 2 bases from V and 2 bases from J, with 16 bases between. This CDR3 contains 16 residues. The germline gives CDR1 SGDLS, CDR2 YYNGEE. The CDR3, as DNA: TGTGCCAGCAGCGTCACCCCAGGGGTCATACAAGAGACCCAGTACTTC. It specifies CASSVTPGVIQETQYF.

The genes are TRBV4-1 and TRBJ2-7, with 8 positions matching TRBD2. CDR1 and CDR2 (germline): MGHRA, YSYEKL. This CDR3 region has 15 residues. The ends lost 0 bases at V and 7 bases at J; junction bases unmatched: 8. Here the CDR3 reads CASSQDLSGGNEQYF. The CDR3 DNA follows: TGCGCCAGCAGCCAAGACCTAAGCGGGGGCAATGAGCAGTACTTC.

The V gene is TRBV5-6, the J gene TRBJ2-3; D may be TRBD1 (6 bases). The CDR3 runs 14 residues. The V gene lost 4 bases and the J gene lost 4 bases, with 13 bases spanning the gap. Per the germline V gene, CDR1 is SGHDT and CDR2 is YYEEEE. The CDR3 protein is CASSPDPGADTQYF. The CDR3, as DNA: TGTGCCAGCAGCCCGGACCCAGGGGCAGATACGCAGTATTTT.